This T cell receptor beta chain is from a study of T cells after yellow fever vaccination. Study-level points and caveats: The study found a weaker secondary response that peaked faster, day 5 versus 15.

The authors made TCR cDNA by 5'RACE template switching, adding a universal primer site and UMIs. One entry per CDR3 protein results from TCRdb running MiXCR on the 5' RACE reads. The sample consists of around 200,000 distinct CDR3 sequences, more than 9.5% of them appearing once. With regard to this clonotype: Its target is not known.

Trimming pared 5 bases from V and 3 bases from J, leaving 16 bases between. Germline V gives CDR1 LNHDA, CDR2 SQIVND (reference sequence). The CDR3 length is 15 residues. Sequencing was performed on CD8+ T cells sorted from PBMCs, taken 15 days after the yellow fever booster vaccination. This TCR derives from a man between 18 and 35 years old who received the YFV17D yellow fever vaccine. This chain uses TRBV19 with TRBJ1-1; no clear D. The CDR3 loop is CASSSPTEIYTEAFF. DNA of the CDR3: TGTGCCAGTAGTTCGCCGACGGAAATTTACACTGAAGCTTTCTTT.